These T cell receptor beta chains were read from a single sample in a study of control samples from healthy donors and cancer patients. Clones were read by immunoSEQ multiplex PCR, and TCRdb kept only the in-frame ones, dropping some. The data contain some 140,000 clones, just under 90% of them singletons. Sequencing used PBMCs. These receptors originate from a man in his fifties with head and neck cancer. The CDR3 runs from the conserved cysteine through the conserved F or W. The D gene is left open where the match is weak. Rows may omit the clone size; those that give it use once, few, many or a size class.

v_call	j_call	clone_size	d_call	cdr3_aa	cdr3_nt
TRBV29-1	TRBJ2-7	.	.	CSVRVYSSYEQYF	TGCAGCGTTCGAGTATACTCCTCCTACGAGCAGTACTTC
TRBV28	TRBJ2-1	.	.	CASSSNGPVEQFF	TGTGCCAGCAGTTCCAACGGTCCCGTGGAGCAGTTCTTC
TRBV7-7	TRBJ2-2	.	.	CASSLDRTGELFF	TGTGCTAGCAGCTTAGACAGAACCGGGGAGCTGTTTTTT
TRBV7-2	TRBJ2-3	.	.	CASSSNYGQYF	TGTGCCAGCAGCTCGAACTACGGGCAGTATTTT
TRBV28	TRBJ1-5	once	.	CASSYELVGNQPQHF	TGTGCCAGCAGTTACGAGTTAGTGGGCAATCAGCCCCAGCATTTT
TRBV5-4	TRBJ2-2	.	.	CASSLVGVRTTGELFF	TGTGCCAGCAGCTTGGTCGGGGTTCGTACCACCGGGGAGCTGTTTTTT
TRBV19	TRBJ2-2	.	.	CASSIDSFGVNTGELFF	TGTGCCAGTAGTATAGATTCCTTTGGGGTGAACACCGGGGAGCTGTTTTTT
TRBV9	TRBJ2-3	.	.	CASSASEPDTQYF	TGTGCCAGCAGCGCTTCTGAACCAGATACGCAGTATTTT
TRBV7-9	TRBJ2-7	.	.	CASSSTGAHYEQYF	TGTGCCAGCAGCTCGACGGGAGCCCATTACGAGCAGTACTTC
TRBV5-8	TRBJ1-2	.	TRBD1	CASSSQGAATYGYTF	TGTGCCAGCAGCTCCCAGGGGGCAGCGACCTATGGCTACACCTTC
TRBV10-3	TRBJ1-6	.	TRBD1	CAISESTGNYNSPLHF	TGTGCCATCAGTGAGTCGACAGGGAACTATAATTCACCCCTCCACTTT
TRBV16	TRBJ2-7	.	.	CASSQGSQDEQYF	TGTGCCAGCAGCCAAGGATCTCAGGACGAGCAGTACTTC
TRBV5-1	TRBJ1-6	.	TRBD1	CASSIGQGVSPLHF	TGCGCCAGCAGCATCGGACAGGGTGTTTCACCCCTCCACTTT
TRBV19	TRBJ2-7	.	.	CASSPSEAPYGEQYF	TGTGCCAGTAGTCCTTCGGAGGCACCTTACGGAGAGCAGTACTTC
TRBV4-1	TRBJ2-1	.	TRBD2	CASSQSYGGLAGEGREQFF	TGCGCCAGCAGCCAGTCCTACGGCGGACTAGCGGGGGAAGGAAGAGAGCAGTTCTTC
TRBV5-5	TRBJ1-4	.	TRBD1	CASSSGTANEKLFF	TGTGCCAGCAGCAGTGGGACAGCTAATGAAAAACTGTTTTTT
TRBV6-6	TRBJ1-1	.	.	CASSSAIGGLNTEAFF	TGTGCCAGCAGTTCCGCCATTGGGGGCCTAAACACTGAAGCTTTCTTT
TRBV10-3	TRBJ2-4	.	TRBD2	CAISEPGFGRDLRLQYF	TGTGCCATCAGTGAGCCGGGTTTCGGGAGGGACCTTAGACTTCAGTACTTC
TRBV5-4	TRBJ2-2	.	TRBD2	CASSLAPAGVRSGGELFF	TGTGCCAGCAGCTTGGCCCCAGCGGGAGTTCGTTCCGGTGGGGAGCTGTTTTTT
TRBV28	TRBJ1-1	.	TRBD1	CASSPQGQGALEAFF	TGTGCCAGCAGTCCACAGGGACAGGGGGCGTTAGAAGCTTTCTTT
TRBV12-3/TRBV12-4	TRBJ1-2	few	.	CASSSGDGYTF	TGTGCCAGCAGTTCGGGGGACGGCTACACCTTC